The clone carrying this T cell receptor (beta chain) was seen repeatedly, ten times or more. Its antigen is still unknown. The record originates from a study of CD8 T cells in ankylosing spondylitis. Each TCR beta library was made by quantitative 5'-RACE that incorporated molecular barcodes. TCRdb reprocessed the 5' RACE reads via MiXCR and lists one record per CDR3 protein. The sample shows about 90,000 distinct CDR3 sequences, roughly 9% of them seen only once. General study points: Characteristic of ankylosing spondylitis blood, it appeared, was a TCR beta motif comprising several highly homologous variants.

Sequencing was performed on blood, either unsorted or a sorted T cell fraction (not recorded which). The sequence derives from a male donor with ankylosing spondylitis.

CDR3: CASSLQGLAGETDTQYF. DNA for the CDR3: TGCGCCAGCAGCTTGCAGGGACTAGCGGGAGAAACAGATACGCAGTATTTT. This rearrangement joins TRBV5-1 to TRBJ2-3, with 14 bases lining up with TRBD2. Germline CDR1 SGHRS, CDR2 YFSETQ. The CDR3 totals 17 residues. J gave up 3 bases and V 1 base, and 4 bases lay outside the gene matches.